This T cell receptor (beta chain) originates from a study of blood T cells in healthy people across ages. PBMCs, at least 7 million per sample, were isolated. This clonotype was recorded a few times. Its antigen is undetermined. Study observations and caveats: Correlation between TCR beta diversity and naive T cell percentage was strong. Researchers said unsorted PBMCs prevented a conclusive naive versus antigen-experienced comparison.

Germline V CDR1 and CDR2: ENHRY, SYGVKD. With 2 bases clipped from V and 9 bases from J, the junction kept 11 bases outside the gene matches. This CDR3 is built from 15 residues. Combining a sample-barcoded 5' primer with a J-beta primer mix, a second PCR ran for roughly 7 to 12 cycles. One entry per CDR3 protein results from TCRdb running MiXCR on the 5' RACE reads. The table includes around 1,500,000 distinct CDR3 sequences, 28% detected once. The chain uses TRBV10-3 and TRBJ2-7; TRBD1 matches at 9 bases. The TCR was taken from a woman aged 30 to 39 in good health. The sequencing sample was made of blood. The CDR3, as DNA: TGTGCCATCAGTGAGGGGACAGGGCCTACTTCCGGGCAGTACTTC. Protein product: CAISEGTGPTSGQYF.